This T cell receptor (beta chain) was retrieved from a study of response to subunit inactivated influenza vaccine. Findings of the study overall: Authors suggested each seasonal flu vaccination may recruit only limited numbers of new T cells.

Each CDR3 protein gets one entry after TCRdb re-called the RT-PCR reads with MiXCR. Among under 850,000 distinct CDR3 sequences listed, less than 20% were seen once. Remarks on this clonotype: What it binds is not known. Germline is not matched at one junction end, which may reflect a read error.

The CDR3 sequence is 11 residues long. The J gene is TRBJ1-1, the V gene TRBV12-3 or TRBV12-4; TRBD1 is a possible D gene (5 bases). This clonotype originated in a man aged 45-65 years who received an inactivated influenza vaccine. The sequences come from PBMCs from blood, collected less than 6 days after vaccination. The CDR3 is CASSGTRGEKF. In DNA form, the CDR3 reads TGTGCCAGCAGTGGGACCCGAGGAGAGAAGTTT.